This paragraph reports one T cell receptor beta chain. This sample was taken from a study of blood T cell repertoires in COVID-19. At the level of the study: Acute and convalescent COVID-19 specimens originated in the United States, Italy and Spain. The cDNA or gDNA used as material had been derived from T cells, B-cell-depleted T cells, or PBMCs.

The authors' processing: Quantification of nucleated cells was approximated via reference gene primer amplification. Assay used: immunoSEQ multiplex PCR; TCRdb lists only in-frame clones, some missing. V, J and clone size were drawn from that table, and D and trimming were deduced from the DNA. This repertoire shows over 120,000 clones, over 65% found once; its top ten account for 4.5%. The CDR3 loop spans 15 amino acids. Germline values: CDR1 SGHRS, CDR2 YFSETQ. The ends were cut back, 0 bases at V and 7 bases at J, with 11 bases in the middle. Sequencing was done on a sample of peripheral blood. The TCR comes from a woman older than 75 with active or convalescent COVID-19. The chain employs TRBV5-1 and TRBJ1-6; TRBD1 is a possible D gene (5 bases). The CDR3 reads CASSLDPTANSPLHF. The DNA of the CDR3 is TGCGCCAGCAGCTTGGACCCGACAGCCAATTCACCCCTCCACTTT.